The source of this T cell receptor (beta chain) is a study of graft-versus-host responses after intestinal transplantation. Regarding this clone: Its antigen is undetermined. Other DNA sequences in this sample translate to the same CDR3.

This CDR3 is 15 amino acids long. In germline, CDR1 is MNHEY, CDR2 SMNVEV (reference sequence). V lost 6 bases and J 2 bases, leaving 16 bases between the germline ends. Sequencing was performed with immunoSEQ multiplex PCR; in TCRdb, only in-frame clones are kept and a portion is missing. Among tens of thousands of clones, roughly 90% were seen once, and the ten largest hold roughly 0.5%. The chain uses TRBV27 and TRBJ2-5; a weak D match, TRBD2 (6 bases). The TCR sequence derives from a human donor who received an intestinal transplant. This specimen consisted of unstimulated CD8+ T cells sorted from spleen or lymph node cells, obtained before intestinal transplant. CDR3 in amino acids: CASRVGLSNQETQYF. CDR3 DNA sequence: TGTGCCAGCAGGGTGGGACTCTCGAATCAAGAGACCCAGTACTTC.